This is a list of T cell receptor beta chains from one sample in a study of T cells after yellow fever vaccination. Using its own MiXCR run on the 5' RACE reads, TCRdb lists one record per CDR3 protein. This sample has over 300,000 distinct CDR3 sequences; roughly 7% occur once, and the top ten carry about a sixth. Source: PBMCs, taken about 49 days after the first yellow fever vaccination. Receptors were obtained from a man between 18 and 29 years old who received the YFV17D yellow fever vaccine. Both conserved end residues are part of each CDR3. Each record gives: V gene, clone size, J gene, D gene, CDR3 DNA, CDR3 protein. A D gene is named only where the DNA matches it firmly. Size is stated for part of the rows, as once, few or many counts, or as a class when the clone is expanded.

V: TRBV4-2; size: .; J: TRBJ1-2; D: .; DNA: TGTGCCAGCACCGGGACGCCGGGGTCTGGCTACACCTTC; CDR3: CASTGTPGSGYTF
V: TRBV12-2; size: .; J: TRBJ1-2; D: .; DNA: TGTGCAAGTCGCTTAGCGCTGGCGGACAACTATGGCTACACCTTC; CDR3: CASRLALADNYGYTF
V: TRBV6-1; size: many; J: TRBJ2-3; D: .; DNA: TGTGCCAGCAGTGAAGCTAGTCCAGATACGCAGTATTTT; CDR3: CASSEASPDTQYF
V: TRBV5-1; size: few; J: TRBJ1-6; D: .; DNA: TGCGCCAGCAGCTTGGTATGGGGTGAGAATTCACCCCTCCACTTT; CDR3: CASSLVWGENSPLHF
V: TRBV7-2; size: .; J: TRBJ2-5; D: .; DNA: TGTGCCATCACCCTAGATCCCGCCCAGACCCAAGAGACCCAGTACTTC; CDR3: CAITLDPAQTQETQYF
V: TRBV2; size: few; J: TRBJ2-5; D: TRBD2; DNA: TGTGCCAGCGCCCCGGCGGGGGGAGGAGAGACCCAGTACTTC; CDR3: CASAPAGGGETQYF
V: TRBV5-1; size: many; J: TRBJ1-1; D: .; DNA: TGCGCCAGCAGCTCCCTTGGCCGGGGCGGCACTGAAGCTTTCTTT; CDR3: CASSSLGRGGTEAFF
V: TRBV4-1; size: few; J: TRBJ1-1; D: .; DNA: TGCGCCACCCACAACAGGGTTAACATGAACACTGAAGCTTTCTTT; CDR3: CATHNRVNMNTEAFF
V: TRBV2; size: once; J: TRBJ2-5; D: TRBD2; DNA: TGTGCCACATGGGGGGGGGGAGAGACCCAGTACTTC; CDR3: CATWGGGETQYF
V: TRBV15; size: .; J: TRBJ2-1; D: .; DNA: TGTGCCACCAGCAGAGATCTGGACGGGTCCTACAATGAGCAGTTCTTC; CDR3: CATSRDLDGSYNEQFF
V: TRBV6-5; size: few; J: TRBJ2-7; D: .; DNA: TGTGCCAGCAGTTCGCCAGGGATGAACCACGAGCAGTACTTC; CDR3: CASSSPGMNHEQYF
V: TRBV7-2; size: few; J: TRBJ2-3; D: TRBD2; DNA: TGTGCCAGCAGCTTATCCCGAACTAGCGTTTCCACAGATACGCAGTATTTT; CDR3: CASSLSRTSVSTDTQYF
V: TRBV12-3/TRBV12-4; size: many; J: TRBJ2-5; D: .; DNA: TGTGCCAGCACTGAGGGACCTGGAACCCAGTACTTC; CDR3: CASTEGPGTQYF
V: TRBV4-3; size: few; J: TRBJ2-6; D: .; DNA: TGCGCCAGCAGCCATGGAAACTCTGGGGCCAACGTCCTGACTTTC; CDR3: CASSHGNSGANVLTF
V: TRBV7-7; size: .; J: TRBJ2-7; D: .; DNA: TGTGCCAGCTCAGCCGGGGATATCTACGAGCAGTACTTC; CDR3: CASSAGDIYEQYF
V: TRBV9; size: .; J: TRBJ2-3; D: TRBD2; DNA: TGTGCCAGCAGCATTCTAGCGGGGGGCACAGATACGCAGTATTTT; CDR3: CASSILAGGTDTQYF
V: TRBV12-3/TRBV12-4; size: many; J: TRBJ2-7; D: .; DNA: TGTGCCAGCAGTCAGTGGACTACCGAGCCGAGCTTC; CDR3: CASSQWTTEPSF
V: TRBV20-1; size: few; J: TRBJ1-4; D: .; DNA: TGCAGTGCTAGAGGGCCGGCCGAAAAACTGTTTTTT; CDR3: CSARGPAEKLFF